Here is one T cell receptor (beta chain) with its context. Its antigen remains unidentified. The data derive from a study of T cell repertoires in cytomegalovirus infection. Regarding the study as a whole: HLA-C-restricted CMV-specific TCR beta clonotypes prevailed in the ex vivo response.

One entry per CDR3 protein, called by TCRdb with MiXCR from the reads. Seen here are approximately 990,000 distinct CDR3 sequences, roughly 30% observed once, and the top ten hold roughly 13%. Between the trimmed V and J ends, which lost 3 bases and 4 bases, there was a span of 14 bases. CDR3 size: 15 residues. Germline V gene data show CDR1 as LNHNV and CDR2 as YYDKDF (reference sequence). This chain joins TRBV15 and TRBJ2-3; D not resolved. This specimen was cultured CD8+ T cells from PBMCs, taken from culture after CMV antigen stimulation. The origin of this receptor is a human donor in good health (CMV status not recorded). Some clones in this sample may be carry-over from other donors' samples. The CDR3 region has the DNA TGTGCCACCAGCAGGGATCTTAATCCCGCAGATACGCAGTATTTT. Translated, it gives CATSRDLNPADTQYF.